This T cell receptor (beta chain) was recovered during a study of immune evolution from preneoplasia to lung adenocarcinoma. About the study: HLA loss of heterozygosity: around 6.5% AIS, over 12% MIA, more than 25% ADC, none AAH. Overall study results and limits: Later-stage lesions appeared to have more T cells, more diversity, less clonality.

Germline CDR1 reads SGDLS; CDR2 reads YYNGEE. The ends lost 4 bases at V and 6 bases at J; junction bases unmatched: 11. The CDR3 has 16 residues. In regard to this clone: Antigen: not known.

Sequencing was performed with immunoSEQ multiplex PCR; in TCRdb, only in-frame clones are kept and a portion is missing. This sample has some 7,000 clones, with around 85% found just once. This chain uses TRBV9 with TRBJ2-2; TRBD1 matches at 8 bases. This sequence was found in a person between 50 and 70 years old with lung adenocarcinoma. Sequenced: FFPE invasive lung adenocarcinoma tissue. The CDR3 nucleotides read TGTGCCAGCAGCCGCTCAGGGGGCGGACGGTCCGGGGAGCTGTTTTTT. This codes for CASSRSGGGRSGELFF.